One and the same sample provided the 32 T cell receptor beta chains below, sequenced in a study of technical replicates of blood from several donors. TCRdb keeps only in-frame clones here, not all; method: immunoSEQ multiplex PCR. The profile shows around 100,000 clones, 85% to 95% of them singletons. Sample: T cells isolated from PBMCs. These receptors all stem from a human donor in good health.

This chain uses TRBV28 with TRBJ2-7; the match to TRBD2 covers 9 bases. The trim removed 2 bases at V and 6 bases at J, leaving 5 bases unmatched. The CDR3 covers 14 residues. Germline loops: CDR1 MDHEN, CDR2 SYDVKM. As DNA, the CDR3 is TGTGCCAGCAGTTTAGGACTAGCGACTAGCGAGCAGTACTTC. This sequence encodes CASSLGLATSEQYF.

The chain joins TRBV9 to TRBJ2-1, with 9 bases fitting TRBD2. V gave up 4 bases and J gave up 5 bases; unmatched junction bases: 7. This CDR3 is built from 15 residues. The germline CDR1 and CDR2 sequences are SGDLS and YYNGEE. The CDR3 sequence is CASSPSGRFDNEQFF. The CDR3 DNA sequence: TGTGCCAGCAGCCCGAGCGGGAGGTTCGACAATGAGCAGTTCTTC.

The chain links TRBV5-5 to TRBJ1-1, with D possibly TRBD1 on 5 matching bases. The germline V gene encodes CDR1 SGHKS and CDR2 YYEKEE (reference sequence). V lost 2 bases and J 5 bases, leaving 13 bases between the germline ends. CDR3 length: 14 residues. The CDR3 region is CASSFSSGETEAFF. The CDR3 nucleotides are TGTGCCAGCAGCTTTTCCTCGGGGGAAACTGAAGCTTTCTTT.

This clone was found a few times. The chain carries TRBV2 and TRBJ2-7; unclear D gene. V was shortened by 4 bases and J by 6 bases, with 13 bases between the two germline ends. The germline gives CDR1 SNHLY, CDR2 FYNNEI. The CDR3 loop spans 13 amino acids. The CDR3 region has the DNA TGTGCCAGCAGTGGGATGGGTACAGCCGAGCAGTACTTC. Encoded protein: CASSGMGTAEQYF.

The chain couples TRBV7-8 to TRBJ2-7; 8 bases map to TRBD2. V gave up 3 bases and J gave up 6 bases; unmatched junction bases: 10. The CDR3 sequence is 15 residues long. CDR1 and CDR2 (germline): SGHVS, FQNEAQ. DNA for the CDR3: TGTGCCAGCAGCTTTACCGGGACTAGTCAACCCGAGCAGTACTTC. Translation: CASSFTGTSQPEQYF.

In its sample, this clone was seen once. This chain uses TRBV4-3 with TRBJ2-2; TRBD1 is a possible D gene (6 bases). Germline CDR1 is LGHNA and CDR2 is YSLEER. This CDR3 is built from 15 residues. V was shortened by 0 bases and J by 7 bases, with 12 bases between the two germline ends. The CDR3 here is CASSQDPGGFGELFF. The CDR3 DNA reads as TGCGCCAGCAGCCAAGATCCTGGGGGCTTCGGGGAGCTGTTTTTT.

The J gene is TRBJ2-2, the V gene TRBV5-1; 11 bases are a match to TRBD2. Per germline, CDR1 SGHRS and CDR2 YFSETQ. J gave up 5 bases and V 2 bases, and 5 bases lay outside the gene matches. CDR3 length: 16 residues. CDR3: CASSFSLAGGTGELFF. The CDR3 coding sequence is TGCGCCAGCAGCTTCTCCTTAGCGGGGGGGACCGGGGAGCTGTTTTTT.

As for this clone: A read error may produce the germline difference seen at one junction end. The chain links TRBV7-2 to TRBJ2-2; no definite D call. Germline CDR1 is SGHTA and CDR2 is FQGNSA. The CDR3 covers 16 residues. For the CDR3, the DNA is TGTGCCAGCAGCTTAGAGGTACCGCGGAACACCGGAGAGCTGTTTTTT. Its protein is CASSLEVPRNTGELFF.

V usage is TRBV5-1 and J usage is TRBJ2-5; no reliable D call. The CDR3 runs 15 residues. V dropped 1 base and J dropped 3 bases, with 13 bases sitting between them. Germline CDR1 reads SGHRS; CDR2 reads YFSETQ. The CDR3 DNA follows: TGCGCCAGCAGCTTGCAAGGCGGCAGAGAAGAGACCCAGTACTTC. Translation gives CASSLQGGREETQYF.

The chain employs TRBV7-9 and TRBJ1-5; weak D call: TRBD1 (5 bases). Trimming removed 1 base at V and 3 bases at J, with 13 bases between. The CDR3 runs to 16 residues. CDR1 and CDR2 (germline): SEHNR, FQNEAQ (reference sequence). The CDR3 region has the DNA TGTGCCAGCAGCTTAGATAGGGGTTTGGACAATCAGCCCCAGCATTTT. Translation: CASSLDRGLDNQPQHF.

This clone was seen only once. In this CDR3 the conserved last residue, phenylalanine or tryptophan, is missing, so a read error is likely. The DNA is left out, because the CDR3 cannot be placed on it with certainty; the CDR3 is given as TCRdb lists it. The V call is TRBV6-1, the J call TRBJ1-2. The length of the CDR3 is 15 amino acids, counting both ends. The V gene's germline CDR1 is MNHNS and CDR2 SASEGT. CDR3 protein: CASSDPTGGKLWLHL.

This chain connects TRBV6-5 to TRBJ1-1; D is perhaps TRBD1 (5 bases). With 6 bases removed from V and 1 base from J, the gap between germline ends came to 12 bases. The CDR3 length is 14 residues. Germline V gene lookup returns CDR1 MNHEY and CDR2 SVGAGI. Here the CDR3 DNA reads TGTGCCAGCAGATTACGAACAGGGAACACTGAAGCTTTCTTT. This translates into CASRLRTGNTEAFF.

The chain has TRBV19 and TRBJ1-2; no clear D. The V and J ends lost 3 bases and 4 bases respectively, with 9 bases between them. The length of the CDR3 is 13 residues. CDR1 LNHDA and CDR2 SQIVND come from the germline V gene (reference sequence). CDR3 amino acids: CASSITRSYGYTF. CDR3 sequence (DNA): TGTGCCAGTAGTATTACCCGTAGCTATGGCTACACCTTC.

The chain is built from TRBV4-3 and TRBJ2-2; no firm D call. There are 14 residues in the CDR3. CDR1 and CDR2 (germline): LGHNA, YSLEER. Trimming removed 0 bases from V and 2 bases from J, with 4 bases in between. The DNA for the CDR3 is TGCGCCAGCAGCCAAGATACAAACACCGGGGAGCTGTTTTTT. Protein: CASSQDTNTGELFF.

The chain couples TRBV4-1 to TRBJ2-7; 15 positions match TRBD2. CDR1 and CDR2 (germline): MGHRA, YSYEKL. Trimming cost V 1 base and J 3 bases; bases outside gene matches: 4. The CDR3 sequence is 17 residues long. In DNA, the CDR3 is TGCGCCAGCAGCCAAGGGACTAGCGGGAGGGCCGGCTACGAGCAGTACTTC. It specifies CASSQGTSGRAGYEQYF.

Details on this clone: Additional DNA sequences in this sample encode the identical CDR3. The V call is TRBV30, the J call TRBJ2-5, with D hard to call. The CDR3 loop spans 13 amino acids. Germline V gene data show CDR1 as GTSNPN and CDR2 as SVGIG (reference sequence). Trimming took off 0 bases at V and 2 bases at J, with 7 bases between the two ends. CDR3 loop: CAWSVQVQETQYF. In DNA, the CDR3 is TGTGCCTGGAGTGTACAAGTACAAGAGACCCAGTACTTC.

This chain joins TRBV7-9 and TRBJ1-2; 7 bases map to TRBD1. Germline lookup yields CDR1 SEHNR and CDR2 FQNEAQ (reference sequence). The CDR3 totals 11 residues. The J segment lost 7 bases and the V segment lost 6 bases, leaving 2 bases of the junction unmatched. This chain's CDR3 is CASRQGPGYTF. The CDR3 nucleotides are TGTGCCAGCAGACAGGGGCCTGGCTACACCTTC.

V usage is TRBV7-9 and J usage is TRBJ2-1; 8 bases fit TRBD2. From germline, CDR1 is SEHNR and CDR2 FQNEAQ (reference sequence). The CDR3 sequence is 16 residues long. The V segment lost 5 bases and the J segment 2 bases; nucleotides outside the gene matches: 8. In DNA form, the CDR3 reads TGTGCCAGCAGCATTACTAGCGGAGAAACCTACAATGAGCAGTTCTTC. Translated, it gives CASSITSGETYNEQFF.

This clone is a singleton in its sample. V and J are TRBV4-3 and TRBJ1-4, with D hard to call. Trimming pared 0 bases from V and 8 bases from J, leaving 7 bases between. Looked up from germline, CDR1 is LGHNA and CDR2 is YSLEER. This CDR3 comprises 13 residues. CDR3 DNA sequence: TGCGCCAGCAGCCAAGATCTATCCGAAAAACTGTTTTTT. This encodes CASSQDLSEKLFF.

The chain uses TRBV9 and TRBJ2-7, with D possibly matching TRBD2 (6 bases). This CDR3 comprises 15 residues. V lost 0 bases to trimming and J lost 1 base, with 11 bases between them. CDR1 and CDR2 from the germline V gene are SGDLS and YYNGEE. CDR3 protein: CASSVGASASYEQYF. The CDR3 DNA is TGTGCCAGCAGCGTAGGGGCTAGCGCGTCCTACGAGCAGTACTTC.

CDR3 nucleotides: TGTGCCAGCAGTTTAGGTAGTTCCGCCAAAAACATTCAGTACTTC. Its protein product is CASSLGSSAKNIQYF. This chain links TRBV28 with TRBJ2-4, with no clear D. The CDR3 has 15 residues. Trimming took off 2 bases at V and 1 base at J, with 9 bases between the two ends. Germline assignment: CDR1 MDHEN and CDR2 SYDVKM.

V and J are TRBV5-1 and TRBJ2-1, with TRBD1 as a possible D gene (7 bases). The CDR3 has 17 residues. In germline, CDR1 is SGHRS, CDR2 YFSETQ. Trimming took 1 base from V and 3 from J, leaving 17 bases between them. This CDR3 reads CASSLQAQGGFYNEQFF. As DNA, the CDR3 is TGCGCCAGCAGCTTGCAGGCTCAGGGGGGTTTCTACAATGAGCAGTTCTTC.

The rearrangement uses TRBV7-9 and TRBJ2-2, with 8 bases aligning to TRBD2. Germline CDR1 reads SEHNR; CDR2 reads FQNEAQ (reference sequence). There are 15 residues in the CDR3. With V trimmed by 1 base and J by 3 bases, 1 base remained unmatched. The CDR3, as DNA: TGTGCCAGCAGCTTAGGGACTAGCTACACCGGGGAGCTGTTTTTT. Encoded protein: CASSLGTSYTGELFF. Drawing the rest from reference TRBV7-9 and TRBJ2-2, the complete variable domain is DTGVSQNPRHKITKRGQNVTFRCDPISEHNRLYWYRQTLGQGPEFLTYFQNEAQLEKSRLLSDRFSAERPKGSFSTLEIQRTEQGDSAMYLCASSLGTSYTGELFFGEGSRLTVL.

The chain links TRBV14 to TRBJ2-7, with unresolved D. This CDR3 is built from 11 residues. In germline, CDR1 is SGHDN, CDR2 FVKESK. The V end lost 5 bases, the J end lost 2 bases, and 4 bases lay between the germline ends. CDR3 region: CASSVTYEQYF. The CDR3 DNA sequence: TGTGCCAGCAGCGTCACCTACGAGCAGTACTTC.

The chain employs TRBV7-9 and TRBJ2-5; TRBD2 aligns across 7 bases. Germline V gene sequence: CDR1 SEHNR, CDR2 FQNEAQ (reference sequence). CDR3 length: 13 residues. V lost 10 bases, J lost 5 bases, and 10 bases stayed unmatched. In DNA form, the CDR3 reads TGTGCCACCCCAAACCCAGCGGGGGAGACCCAGTACTTC. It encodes CATPNPAGETQYF. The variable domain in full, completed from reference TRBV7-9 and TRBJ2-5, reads DTGVSQNPRHKITKRGQNVTFRCDPISEHNRLYWYRQTLGQGPEFLTYFQNEAQLEKSRLLSDRFSAERPKGSFSTLEIQRTEQGDSAMYLCATPNPAGETQYFGPGTRLLVL.

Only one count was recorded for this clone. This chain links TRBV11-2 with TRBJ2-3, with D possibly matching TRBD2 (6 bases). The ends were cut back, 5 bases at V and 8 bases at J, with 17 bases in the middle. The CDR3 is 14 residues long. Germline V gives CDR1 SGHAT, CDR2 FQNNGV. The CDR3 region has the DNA TGTGCCAGCAGCCCAAGCGGGCTAGCCGGTACGCAGTATTTT. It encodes CASSPSGLAGTQYF.

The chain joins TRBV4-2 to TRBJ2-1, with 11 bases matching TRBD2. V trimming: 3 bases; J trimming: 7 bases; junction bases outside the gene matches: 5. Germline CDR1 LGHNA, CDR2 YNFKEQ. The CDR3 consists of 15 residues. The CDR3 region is CASSQIAGGINEQFF. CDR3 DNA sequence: TGTGCCAGCAGCCAGATAGCGGGAGGGATAAATGAGCAGTTCTTC.

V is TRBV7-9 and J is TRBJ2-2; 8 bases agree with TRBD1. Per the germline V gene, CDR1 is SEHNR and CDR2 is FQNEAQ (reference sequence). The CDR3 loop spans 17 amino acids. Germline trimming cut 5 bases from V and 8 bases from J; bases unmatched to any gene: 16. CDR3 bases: TGTGCCAGCAGCCCCCGTCGACAGGGGCTAAGGATGGGGGAGCTGTTTTTT. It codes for CASSPRRQGLRMGELFF.

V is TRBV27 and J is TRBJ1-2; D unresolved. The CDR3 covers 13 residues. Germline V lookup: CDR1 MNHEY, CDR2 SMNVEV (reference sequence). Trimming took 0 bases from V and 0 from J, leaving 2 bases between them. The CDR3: CASSLSSNYGYTF. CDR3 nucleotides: TGTGCCAGCAGTTTATCCTCTAACTATGGCTACACCTTC.

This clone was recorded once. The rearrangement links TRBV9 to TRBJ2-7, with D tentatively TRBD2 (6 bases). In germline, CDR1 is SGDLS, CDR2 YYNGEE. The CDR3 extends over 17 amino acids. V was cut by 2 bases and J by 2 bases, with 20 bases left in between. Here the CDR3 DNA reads TGTGCCAGCAGCGTTGCCCCTAGCGCCCTAGGAACCTACGAGCAGTACTTC. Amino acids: CASSVAPSALGTYEQYF.

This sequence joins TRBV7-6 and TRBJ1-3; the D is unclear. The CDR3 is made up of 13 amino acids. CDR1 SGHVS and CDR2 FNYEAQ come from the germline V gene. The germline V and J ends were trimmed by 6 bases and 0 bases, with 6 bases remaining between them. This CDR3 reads CASRAVSGNTIYF. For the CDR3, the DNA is TGTGCCAGCAGGGCAGTCTCTGGAAACACCATATATTTT.

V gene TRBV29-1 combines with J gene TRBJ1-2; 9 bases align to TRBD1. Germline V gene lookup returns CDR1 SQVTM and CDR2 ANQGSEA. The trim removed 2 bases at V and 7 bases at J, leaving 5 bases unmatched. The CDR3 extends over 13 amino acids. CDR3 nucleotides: TGCAGCGTTGAAATGGACAGGGGACCTGGCTACACCTTC. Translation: CSVEMDRGPGYTF.